This entry lists 15 T cell receptor beta chains sequenced from one sample in a study of blood T cells in healthy people across ages. PCR was performed a second time for roughly 7 to 12 cycles using a sample-barcoded 5' primer and a J-beta primer mix. TCRdb called the 5' RACE reads again in MiXCR, with one record for every CDR3 protein. Among about 780,000 distinct CDR3 sequences listed, roughly 26% were seen once. This same sample was also taken into another study, of T cells of mothers and their children.

Sequenced sample: blood. The receptors come from a boy aged 5-17 years in good health.

This chain connects TRBV5-1 to TRBJ2-5; 9 bases match TRBD1. This CDR3 has 15 residues. In germline, CDR1 is SGHRS, CDR2 YFSETQ. With V trimmed by 0 bases and J by 5 bases, 5 bases remained unmatched. This chain's CDR3 is CASSLGTGDKETQYF. CDR3 coding DNA: TGCGCCAGCAGCTTGGGGACAGGGGATAAGGAGACCCAGTACTTC.

This clonotype was counted a few times. The chain has TRBV15 and TRBJ1-5; 10 nucleotides line up with TRBD1. Germline-derived CDR1 and CDR2 are LNHNV and YYDKDF (reference sequence). The CDR3 covers 18 residues. The ends lost 3 bases at V and 7 bases at J; junction bases unmatched: 15. The CDR3 DNA reads as TGTGCCACCAGCAGCCCTAGACAGGGGGCAAGGCGGGGGCAGCCCCAGCATTTT. Translation gives CATSSPRQGARRGQPQHF. Full variable domain (remainder filled in from reference TRBV15 and TRBJ1-5): DAMVIQNPRYQVTQFGKPVTLSCSQTLNHNVMYWYQQKSSQAPKLLFHYYDKDFNNEADTPDNFQSRRPNTSFCFLDIRSPGLGDTAMYLCATSSPRQGARRGQPQHFGDGTRLSIL.

The CDR3 loop is CASRWRGGYEQFF. CDR3 nucleotide sequence: TGTGCCAGCAGGTGGCGGGGGGGCTATGAGCAGTTCTTC. This chain connects TRBV6-5 to TRBJ2-5, with 9 positions matching TRBD2. The assigned J gene may be wrong: the sequence end matches TRBJ2-1 better. Germline-derived CDR1 and CDR2 are MNHEY and SVGAGI. The CDR3 is made up of 13 amino acids.

The chain combines TRBV20-1 with TRBJ2-5; tentatively, D is TRBD1 or TRBD2 (5 bases each). V gave up 5 bases and J gave up 7 bases, with 20 bases separating them. Germline V lookup: CDR1 DFQATT, CDR2 SNEGSKA (reference sequence). The CDR3 runs to 14 residues. In DNA form, the CDR3 reads TGCAGTGCTCGACACTACACGGGGACCACGACCCAGTACTTC. Translation: CSARHYTGTTTQYF.

This chain uses TRBV20-1 with TRBJ2-7; D possibly matches TRBD1 or TRBD2 (5 bases each). The germline gives CDR1 DFQATT, CDR2 SNEGSKA (reference sequence). The germline V and J ends were trimmed by 6 bases and 3 bases, with 18 bases remaining between them. This CDR3 region has 14 residues. In nucleotides, the CDR3 is TGCAGTGCCAGGCTTGGGGACCCTGACTACGAGCAGTACTTC. It is translated as CSARLGDPDYEQYF.

This clonotype came up a few times. J is TRBJ2-5 and V is TRBV5-1; a weak D match, TRBD1 (6 bases). The V and J ends lost 2 bases and 1 base respectively, with 9 bases between them. The CDR3 totals 14 residues. Germline V CDR1 and CDR2: SGHRS, YFSETQ. CDR3: CASSFGQSQETQYF. CDR3 coding DNA: TGCGCCAGCAGCTTCGGACAGTCCCAAGAGACCCAGTACTTC.

The CDR3: CASSPQQAGGNTIYF. The CDR3 coding sequence is TGTGCCAGCAGCCCACAGCAGGCGGGTGGAAACACCATATATTTT. This chain connects TRBV9 to TRBJ1-3, with D uncertain. The CDR3 has 15 amino acids. V was shortened by 4 bases and J by 3 bases, with 14 bases between the two germline ends. The germline CDR1 and CDR2 sequences are SGDLS and YYNGEE.

The V and J genes are TRBV20-1 and TRBJ2-5, with no clear D. The J call is doubtful: the DNA matches TRBJ2-7 better. This CDR3 spans 13 amino acids. Germline CDR1 DFQATT, CDR2 SNEGSKA (reference sequence). In DNA form, the CDR3 reads TGCAGTGCTGGAGCTGACTTTTCCTACGAGCAGTACTTC. Translated, it gives CSAGADFSYEQYF.

This clonotype was seen a handful of times. The chain couples TRBV7-3 to TRBJ2-1; tentative D call: TRBD1 (6 bases). The CDR3 runs 15 residues. Germline CDR1 and CDR2: SGHTA and FQGTGA. Trimming removed 4 bases from V and 0 bases from J, with 10 bases in between. This CDR3 is CASSSDSASYNEQFF. CDR3 nucleotides: TGTGCCAGCAGCTCGGACAGCGCCTCCTACAATGAGCAGTTCTTC.

This clonotype was counted only a few times. The V call is TRBV7-3, the J call TRBJ1-1, with D perhaps matching TRBD1 (5 bases). CDR3 size: 15 residues. Germline-derived CDR1 and CDR2 are SGHTA and FQGTGA. The ends were cut back, 1 base at V and 11 bases at J, with 20 bases in the middle. The chain's CDR3 is CASSLNGGGGVAAFF. CDR3 in DNA: TGTGCCAGCAGCTTAAACGGGGGAGGTGGGGTGGCGGCTTTCTTT.

V is TRBV12-3 or TRBV12-4 and J is TRBJ1-2; a weak D match, TRBD1 (5 bases). The CDR3 sequence is 14 residues long. Deletions cut 6 bases from V and 9 bases from J, with 20 bases between. The CDR3 loop is CASRPNGGRRSYTF. For the CDR3, the DNA is TGTGCCAGCAGGCCCAACGGGGGGAGAAGGAGCTACACCTTC.

The gene calls are TRBV12-3 or TRBV12-4 and TRBJ2-5; no firm D call. The CDR3 spans 14 residues. V lost 2 bases, J lost 5 bases, and 12 bases lay in between. CDR3 bases: TGTGCCAGCAGTTTATATATGGGCGCGGAGACCCAGTACTTC. Translation gives CASSLYMGAETQYF.

This clonotype was seen a handful of times. The chain uses TRBV2 and TRBJ1-2, with TRBD1 as a possible D gene (6 bases). V lost 6 bases and J 8 bases, leaving 16 bases between the germline ends. The CDR3 sequence is 13 residues long. CDR1 and CDR2 (germline): SNHLY, FYNNEI. The CDR3 spells CASSAGQYGGYTF. The CDR3 DNA reads as TGTGCCAGCAGCGCCGGACAGTATGGGGGCTACACCTTC.

The chain combines TRBV6-2 or TRBV6-3 with TRBJ1-2, with 10 bases fitting TRBD1. The V segment lost 3 bases and the J segment 6 bases; nucleotides outside the gene matches: 4. The CDR3 runs 14 residues. Per the germline V gene, CDR1 is MNHEY and CDR2 is SVGEGT. The CDR3 DNA follows: TGTGCCAGCAGTTATCGACAGGGGGCACATGGCTACACCTTC. Its protein product is CASSYRQGAHGYTF.

The chain employs TRBV5-5 and TRBJ2-5; D remains unclear. The CDR3 sequence is 14 residues long. Germline V gene lookup returns CDR1 SGHKS and CDR2 YYEKEE (reference sequence). Deletions cut 3 bases from V and 3 bases from J, with 12 bases between. CDR3 DNA: TGTGCCAGCAGCTCGCTACAAGACAAAGAGACCCAGTACTTC. Encoded protein: CASSSLQDKETQYF.